These 16 T cell receptor beta chains came from one sample sequenced in a study of cytomegalovirus exposure and HLA in healthy donors. The PCR used 60 Vbeta and 13 Jbeta primers. Sequenced by immunoSEQ multiplex PCR; TCRdb stores in-frame clones only, minus some. In the table there are some 120,000 clones, 75% to 85% of which are singletons. Sequencing was carried out using PBMCs. The source of these receptors is a man aged 35 to 55 in good health and CMV-seronegative.

This clone has only a few counts. The J gene is TRBJ2-6, the V gene TRBV27, with D tentatively TRBD2 (6 bases). Looked up from germline, CDR1 is MNHEY and CDR2 is SMNVEV (reference sequence). V was trimmed by 7 bases and J by 0 bases, leaving 16 bases between them. The CDR3 length is 17 residues. For the CDR3, the DNA is TGTGCCAGCAAGGCCGAGGCGGGAAACTCTGGGGCCAACGTCCTGACTTTC. Its protein product is CASKAEAGNSGANVLTF. The variable domain in full, with the rest retrieved from reference TRBV27 and TRBJ2-6, is EAQVTQNPRYLITVTGKKLTVTCSQNMNHEYMSWYRQDPGLGLRQIYYSMNVEVTDKGDVPEGYKVSRKEKRNFPLILESPSPNQTSLYFCASKAEAGNSGANVLTFGAGSRLTVL.

The chain recombines TRBV6-1 with TRBJ1-6, with a weak D call TRBD1 (5 bases). Trimming removed 6 bases at V and 10 bases at J, with 16 bases between. This CDR3 has 14 amino acids. Germline V gene data show CDR1 as MNHNS and CDR2 as SASEGT. CDR3 residues: CASSPIQGNSPLHF. The CDR3 nucleotides read TGTGCCAGCAGCCCAATTCAGGGTAACTCACCCCTCCACTTT.

This chain's CDR3 is CASSTEGGSNTGELFF. The CDR3 nucleotides read TGTGCCAGCAGTACTGAGGGGGGGTCGAACACCGGGGAGCTGTTTTTT. The rearrangement links TRBV2 to TRBJ2-2, with TRBD2 as a possible D gene (7 bases). V was clipped by 5 bases and J by 0 bases, with 13 bases between them. CDR3 length: 16 amino acids. Germline loops: CDR1 SNHLY, CDR2 FYNNEI.

This chain's CDR3 is CASSLGEGPSGGNSPLHF. The CDR3 bases are TGCGCCAGCAGCTTGGGAGAGGGTCCCTCGGGGGGTAATTCACCCCTCCACTTT. V is TRBV5-1 and J is TRBJ1-6, with a possible D match to TRBD1 (5 bases). The CDR3 spans 18 residues. The germline CDR1 and CDR2 sequences are SGHRS and YFSETQ. Trimming took 0 bases from V and 6 from J, leaving 19 bases between them.

The CDR3 DNA reads as TGCAGCGTTGGGACAGGGCGATCCTACGAGCAGTACTTC. Its protein product is CSVGTGRSYEQYF. V is TRBV29-1 and J is TRBJ2-7, with 8 bases lining up with TRBD1. CDR3 length equals 13 residues. The J segment lost 1 base and the V segment lost 4 bases, leaving 3 bases of the junction unmatched. The germline CDR1 and CDR2 sequences are SQVTM and ANQGSEA.

The V gene is TRBV5-1, the J gene TRBJ2-3, with 11 positions matching TRBD2. The CDR3 length is 14 residues. After removal of 3 bases from V and 3 bases from J, the junction contained 0 bases not matched to a gene. Germline-derived CDR1 and CDR2 are SGHRS and YFSETQ. The CDR3 nucleotides read TGCGCCAGCAGCTCTAGCGGGGGGACAGATACGCAGTATTTT. This encodes CASSSSGGTDTQYF.

V usage is TRBV29-1 and J usage is TRBJ2-7, with D tentatively TRBD2 (6 bases). The V end was cut by 0 bases, the J end by 7 bases, with 19 bases between. Germline CDR1 is SQVTM and CDR2 is ANQGSEA. This CDR3 is 15 amino acids long. CDR3 amino acids: CSVEDFRAGGGEQYF. The CDR3 bases are TGCAGCGTTGAAGATTTTAGGGCAGGTGGGGGGGAGCAGTACTTC.

V gene TRBV13 combines with J gene TRBJ2-7; TRBD2 aligns across 8 bases. V trimming: 6 bases; J trimming: 2 bases; junction bases outside the gene matches: 12. CDR1 and CDR2 (germline): PRHDT, FYEKMQ (reference sequence). The CDR3 is 16 residues long. Written as DNA, the CDR3 is TGTGCCAGCAGTTCATTAACTAGCGGAGAGACCTACGAGCAGTACTTC. This translates into CASSSLTSGETYEQYF.

The CDR3 DNA is TGTGCCAGTAGTATCGGCGGAGGGGGCTCAGAGACCCAGTACTTC. This translates into CASSIGGGGSETQYF. The V gene is TRBV19, the J gene TRBJ2-5; a possible D gene is TRBD1 (7 bases). V shed 3 bases and J shed 4 bases, with 15 bases lying between them. The CDR3 length is 15 residues. Germline V gene data show CDR1 as LNHDA and CDR2 as SQIVND (reference sequence).

The sample holds one count of this clone. The chain is built from TRBV15 and TRBJ1-6; D unresolved. Trimming pared 0 bases from V and 2 bases from J, leaving 5 bases between. This CDR3 has 15 amino acids. The germline V gene encodes CDR1 LNHNV and CDR2 YYDKDF (reference sequence). The CDR3 reads CATSRDRTYNSPLHF. The CDR3 DNA reads as TGTGCCACCAGCAGAGACAGGACCTATAATTCACCCCTCCACTTT. Filled out from reference TRBV15 and TRBJ1-6, the complete variable domain reads DAMVIQNPRYQVTQFGKPVTLSCSQTLNHNVMYWYQQKSSQAPKLLFHYYDKDFNNEADTPDNFQSRRPNTSFCFLDIRSPGLGDTAMYLCATSRDRTYNSPLHFGNGTRLTVT.

This clone was recorded a few times. J is TRBJ2-1 and V is TRBV10-2, with 7 positions matching TRBD2. Germline assignment: CDR1 WSHSY and CDR2 SAAADI. The CDR3 loop spans 14 amino acids. With 5 bases clipped from V and 7 bases from J, the junction kept 8 bases outside the gene matches. In DNA, the CDR3 is TGCGCCAGCAGTTCAAGCGGGGCGAGGAATGAGCAGTTCTTC. It codes for CASSSSGARNEQFF.

CDR3 in DNA: TGTGCCAGCAGCTCAGGACAGGCTGGCGGTGAAAAACTGTTTTTT. Amino acid sequence: CASSSGQAGGEKLFF. The V call is TRBV5-5, the J call TRBJ1-4; 7 nucleotides agree with TRBD1. Losses at the gene ends were 3 bases for V and 7 bases for J; bases not matched to a gene: 9. There are 15 residues in the CDR3. Germline lookup yields CDR1 SGHKS and CDR2 YYEKEE (reference sequence).

DNA of the CDR3: TGCGCCAGCAGCTCAGAGGGTGAGAGCTCTGGAAACACCATATATTTT. It is translated as CASSSEGESSGNTIYF. The chain has TRBV5-1 and TRBJ1-3; D gene uncertain. The CDR3 runs 16 residues. V was cut by 3 bases and J by 0 bases, with 13 bases left in between. Looked up from germline, CDR1 is SGHRS and CDR2 is YFSETQ.

This chain uses TRBV27 with TRBJ1-1, with D perhaps TRBD1 (5 bases). The germline gives CDR1 MNHEY, CDR2 SMNVEV (reference sequence). V was pared by 4 bases and J by 5 bases, with 11 bases between. This CDR3 has 13 amino acids. The CDR3 loop reads CASSWGLGTEAFF. Written as DNA, the CDR3 is TGTGCCAGCAGTTGGGGCTTGGGGACTGAAGCTTTCTTT.

The gene calls are TRBV5-6 and TRBJ1-2; a possible D gene is TRBD1 (5 bases). CDR3 length equals 15 residues. The germline V and J ends were trimmed by 0 bases and 2 bases, with 11 bases remaining between them. Germline CDR1 is SGHDT and CDR2 is YYEEEE. The CDR3 sequence: CASSLGQLGNYGYTF. As DNA, the CDR3 is TGTGCCAGCAGCTTGGGACAGCTGGGAAACTATGGCTACACCTTC.

This clone has a handful of counts. The rearrangement links TRBV28 to TRBJ2-4, with 11 bases identical to TRBD1. The CDR3 sequence is 16 residues long. Germline lookup yields CDR1 MDHEN and CDR2 SYDVKM. With V trimmed by 3 bases and J by 0 bases, 1 base remained unmatched. CDR3 region: CASSLGTGGAKNIQYF. CDR3 DNA: TGTGCCAGCAGTTTGGGGACAGGGGGAGCCAAAAACATTCAGTACTTC.